This T cell receptor (beta chain) was observed in a study of blood T cell repertoires in COVID-19. TCRdb's table, derived via immunoSEQ multiplex PCR, lists solely in-frame clones and lacks some. The repertoire consists of 250,000 to 300,000 clones, with over 80% occurring once and the leading ten covering 3.5% to 5.5%. Trimming pared 7 bases from V and 3 bases from J, leaving 18 bases between. Germline V gene lookup returns CDR1 SGHRS and CDR2 YFSETQ. The CDR3 totals 15 residues. Sequencing input: peripheral blood. The source is a man in his 60s who had recovered from COVID-19. The V gene is TRBV5-1, the J gene TRBJ2-3, with D possibly being TRBD1 (5 bases). In DNA, the CDR3 is TGCGCCAGCCAGCCTTGGGCAGGGCTAACAGATACGCAGTATTTT. As protein: CASQPWAGLTDTQYF.